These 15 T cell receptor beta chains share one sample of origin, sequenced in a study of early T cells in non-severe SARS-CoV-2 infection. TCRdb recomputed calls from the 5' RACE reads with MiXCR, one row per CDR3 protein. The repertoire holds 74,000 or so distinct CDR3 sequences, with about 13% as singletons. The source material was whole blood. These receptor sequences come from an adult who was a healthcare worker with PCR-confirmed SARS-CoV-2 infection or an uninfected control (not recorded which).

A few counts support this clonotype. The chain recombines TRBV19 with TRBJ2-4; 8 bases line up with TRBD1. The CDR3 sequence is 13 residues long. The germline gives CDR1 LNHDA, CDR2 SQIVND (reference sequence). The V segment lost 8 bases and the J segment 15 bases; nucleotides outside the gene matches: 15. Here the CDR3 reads CASRKGQGQFWYF. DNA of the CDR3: TGTGCCAGTCGTAAAGGACAGGGACAGTTTTGGTACTTC.

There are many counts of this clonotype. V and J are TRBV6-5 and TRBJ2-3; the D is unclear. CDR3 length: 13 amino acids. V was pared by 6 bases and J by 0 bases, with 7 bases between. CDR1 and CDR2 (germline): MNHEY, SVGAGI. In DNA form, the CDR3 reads TGTGCCAGCAGCTCCGCTAGCACAGATACGCAGTATTTT. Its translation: CASSSASTDTQYF.

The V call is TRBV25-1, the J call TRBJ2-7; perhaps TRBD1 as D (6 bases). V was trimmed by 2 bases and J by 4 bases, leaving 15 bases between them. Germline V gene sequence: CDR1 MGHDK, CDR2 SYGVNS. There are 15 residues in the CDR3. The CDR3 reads CASSEPSTGKYEQYF. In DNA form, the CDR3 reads TGTGCCAGCAGTGAACCTTCGACAGGAAAGTACGAGCAGTACTTC.

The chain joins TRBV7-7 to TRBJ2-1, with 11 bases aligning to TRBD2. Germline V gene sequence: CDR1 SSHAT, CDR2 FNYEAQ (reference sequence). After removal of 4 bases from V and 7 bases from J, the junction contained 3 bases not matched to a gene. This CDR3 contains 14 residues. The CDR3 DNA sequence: TGTGCCAGCAGCTCGGGACTAGCGGCAAATGAGCAGTTCTTC. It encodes CASSSGLAANEQFF.

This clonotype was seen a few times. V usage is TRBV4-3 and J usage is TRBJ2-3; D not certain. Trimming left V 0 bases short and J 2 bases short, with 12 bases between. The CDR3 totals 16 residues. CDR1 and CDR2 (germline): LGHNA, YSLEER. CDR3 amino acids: CASSQDLDVATDTQYF. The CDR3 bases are TGCGCCAGCAGCCAAGATCTTGACGTGGCCACAGATACGCAGTATTTT.

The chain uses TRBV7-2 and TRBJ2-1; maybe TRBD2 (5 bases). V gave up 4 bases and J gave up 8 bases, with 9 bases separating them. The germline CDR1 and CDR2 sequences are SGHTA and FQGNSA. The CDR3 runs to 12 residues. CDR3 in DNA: TGTGCCAGCAGCTATTCTAGCTATGAGCAGTTCTTC. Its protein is CASSYSSYEQFF.

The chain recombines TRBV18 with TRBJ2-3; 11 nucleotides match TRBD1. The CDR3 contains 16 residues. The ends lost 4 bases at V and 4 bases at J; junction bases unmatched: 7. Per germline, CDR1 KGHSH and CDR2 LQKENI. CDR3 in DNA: TGTGCCAGCTCACGATGGACAGGGGGCAATTCAGATACGCAGTATTTT. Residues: CASSRWTGGNSDTQYF.

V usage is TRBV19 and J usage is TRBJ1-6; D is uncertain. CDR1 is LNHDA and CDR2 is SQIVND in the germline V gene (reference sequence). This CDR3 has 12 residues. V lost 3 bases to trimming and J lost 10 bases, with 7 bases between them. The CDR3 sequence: CASSISGSPLHF. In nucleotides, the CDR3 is TGTGCCAGTAGTATTTCGGGATCACCCCTCCACTTT.

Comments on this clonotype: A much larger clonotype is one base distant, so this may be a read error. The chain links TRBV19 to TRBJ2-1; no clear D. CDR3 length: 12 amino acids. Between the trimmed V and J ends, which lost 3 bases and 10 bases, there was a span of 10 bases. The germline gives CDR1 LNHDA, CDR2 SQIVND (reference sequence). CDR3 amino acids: CASSIAAKEQFF. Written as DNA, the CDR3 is TGTGCCAGTAGTATTGCAGCTAAAGAGCAGTTCTTC.

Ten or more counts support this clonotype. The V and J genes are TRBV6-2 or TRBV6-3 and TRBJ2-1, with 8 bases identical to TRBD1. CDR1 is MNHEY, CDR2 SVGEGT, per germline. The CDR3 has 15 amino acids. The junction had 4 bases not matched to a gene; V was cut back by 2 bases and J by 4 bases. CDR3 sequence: CASSYKGQEYNEQFF. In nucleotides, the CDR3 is TGTGCCAGCAGTTACAAGGGACAGGAATACAATGAGCAGTTCTTC.

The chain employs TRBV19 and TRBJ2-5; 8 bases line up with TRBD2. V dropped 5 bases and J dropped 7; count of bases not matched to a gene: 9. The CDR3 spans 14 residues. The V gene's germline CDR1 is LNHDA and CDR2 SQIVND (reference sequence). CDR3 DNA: TGTGCCAGTAGTCCGTCCGTCGGGGGGGCGACCCAGTACTTC. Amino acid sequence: CASSPSVGGATQYF.

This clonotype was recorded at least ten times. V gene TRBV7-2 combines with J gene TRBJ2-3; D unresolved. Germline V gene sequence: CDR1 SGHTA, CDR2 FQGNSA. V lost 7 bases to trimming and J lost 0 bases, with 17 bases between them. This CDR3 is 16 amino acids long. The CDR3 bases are TGTGCCAGCACCCGTGGCCGTGCCCCTAGCACAGATACGCAGTATTTT. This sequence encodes CASTRGRAPSTDTQYF. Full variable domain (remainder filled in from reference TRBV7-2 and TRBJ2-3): GAGVSQSPSNKVTEKGKDVELRCDPISGHTALYWYRQSLGQGLEFLIYFQGNSAPDKSGLPSDRFSAERTGGSVSTLTIQRTQQEDSAVYLCASTRGRAPSTDTQYFGPGTRLTVL.

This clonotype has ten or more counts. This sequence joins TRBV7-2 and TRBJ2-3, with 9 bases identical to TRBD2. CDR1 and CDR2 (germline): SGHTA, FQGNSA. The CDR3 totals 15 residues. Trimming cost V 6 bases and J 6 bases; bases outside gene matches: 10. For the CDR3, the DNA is TGTGCCAGCAGTGGGTCTAGCGGGGACGGGGATACGCAGTATTTT. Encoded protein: CASSGSSGDGDTQYF.

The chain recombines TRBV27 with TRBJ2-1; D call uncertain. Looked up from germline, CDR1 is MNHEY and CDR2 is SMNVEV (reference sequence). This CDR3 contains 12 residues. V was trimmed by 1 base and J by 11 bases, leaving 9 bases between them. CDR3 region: CASSLFGRKQFF. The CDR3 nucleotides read TGTGCCAGCAGTTTATTCGGCAGGAAGCAGTTCTTC.

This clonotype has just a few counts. The DNA of the CDR3 is TGTGCCAGCTACAGGGGGTTCACCGGGGAGCTGTTTTTT. It specifies CASYRGFTGELFF. This chain uses TRBV6-2 or TRBV6-3 with TRBJ2-2; 8 nucleotides line up with TRBD1. The CDR3 consists of 13 residues. J was trimmed by 4 bases and V by 8 bases; bases with no gene match: 3. Germline V lookup: CDR1 MNHEY, CDR2 SVGEGT.